The clone carrying this T cell receptor (beta chain) showed up just a few times. Its target is unknown. Using a J-beta primer mix together with a sample-barcoded 5' primer, a second PCR was run for roughly 7 to 12 cycles. TCRdb reprocessed the 5' RACE reads via MiXCR and lists one record per CDR3 protein. The sample carries approximately 1,000,000 distinct CDR3 sequences, more than 35% recorded once. The data were obtained in a study of blood T cells in healthy people across ages. Study-wide findings and caveats: Since the PBMCs were unsorted, naive and antigen-experienced cells could not be conclusively compared. Greater diversity and more naive CD4+ cells were seen in long-lived donors than in aged donors. The CMV status of each donor remained undetermined, and this could have confounded shifts in expanded clonotypes. TCR beta diversity was tightly associated with the proportion of naive T cells.

The CDR3 totals 13 residues. Trimming took 4 bases from V and 11 from J, leaving 17 bases between them. Sequencing input: blood. The receptor was derived from a woman aged 60-75 years in good health. The V gene is TRBV12-3 or TRBV12-4, the J gene TRBJ2-5, with D tentatively TRBD2 (7 bases). The CDR3 protein is CASSSAGDNEQYF. As DNA, the CDR3 is TGTGCCAGCAGTTCGGCGGGGGACAATGAGCAGTACTTC.